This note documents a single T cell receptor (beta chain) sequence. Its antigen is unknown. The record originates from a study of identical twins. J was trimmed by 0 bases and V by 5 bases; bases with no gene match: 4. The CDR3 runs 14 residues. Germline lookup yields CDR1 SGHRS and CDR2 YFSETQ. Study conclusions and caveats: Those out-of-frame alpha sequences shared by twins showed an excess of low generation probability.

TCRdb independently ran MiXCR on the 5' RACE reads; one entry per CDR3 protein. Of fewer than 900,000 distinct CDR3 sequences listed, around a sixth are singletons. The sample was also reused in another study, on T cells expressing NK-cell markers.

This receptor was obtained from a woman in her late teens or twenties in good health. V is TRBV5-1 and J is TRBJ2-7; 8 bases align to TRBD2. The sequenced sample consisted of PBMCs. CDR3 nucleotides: TGCGCCAGCAGGAGACGGGAGGGCTCCTACGAGCAGTACTTC. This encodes CASRRREGSYEQYF.